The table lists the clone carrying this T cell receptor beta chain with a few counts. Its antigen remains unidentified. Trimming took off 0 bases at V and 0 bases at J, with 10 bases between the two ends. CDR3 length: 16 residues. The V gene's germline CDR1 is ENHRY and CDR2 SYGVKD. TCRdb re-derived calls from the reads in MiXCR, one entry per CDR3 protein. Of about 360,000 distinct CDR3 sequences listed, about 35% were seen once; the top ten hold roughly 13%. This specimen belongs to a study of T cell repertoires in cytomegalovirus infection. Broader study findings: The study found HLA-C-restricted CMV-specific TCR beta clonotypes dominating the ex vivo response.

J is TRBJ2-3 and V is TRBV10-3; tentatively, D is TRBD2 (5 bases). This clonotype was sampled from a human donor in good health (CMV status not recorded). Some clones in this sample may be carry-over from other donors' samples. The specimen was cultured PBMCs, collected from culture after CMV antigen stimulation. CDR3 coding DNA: TGTGCCATCAGTGAGTCCCTTAGCGCGAGCACAGATACGCAGTATTTT. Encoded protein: CAISESLSASTDTQYF.